Below, 5 T cell receptor beta chains from the same sample are listed, as sequenced in a study of cytomegalovirus exposure and HLA in healthy donors. Clones were sequenced by immunoSEQ multiplex PCR, and TCRdb holds only the in-frame ones, with some missing. The sample consists of roughly 150,000 clones, roughly 90% of them appearing once. The specimen sequenced was PBMCs. These receptors were taken from a woman aged 18 to 35 in good health and CMV-seropositive.

The rearrangement joins TRBV30 to TRBJ2-5; D may be TRBD1 (5 bases). The V gene's germline CDR1 is GTSNPN and CDR2 SVGIG (reference sequence). The CDR3 runs 13 residues. Between the trimmed V and J ends, which lost 1 base and 4 bases, there was a span of 10 bases. The DNA of the CDR3 is TGTGCCTGGAGTGGGGTCCAGGGAGAGACCCAGTACTTC. Translating it yields CAWSGVQGETQYF.

This chain joins TRBV5-8 and TRBJ1-4; no clear D gene. Germline V gene sequence: CDR1 SGHTS, CDR2 YDEGEE. The length of the CDR3 is 15 residues. The V end lost 0 bases, the J end lost 8 bases, and 14 bases lay between the germline ends. The CDR3: CASSLGTDEGEKLFF. The DNA for the CDR3 is TGTGCCAGCAGCTTGGGGACCGACGAGGGCGAAAAACTGTTTTTT.

The chain is built from TRBV5-6 and TRBJ1-1, with 8 bases that match TRBD1. Germline V gives CDR1 SGHDT, CDR2 YYEEEE. The CDR3 totals 15 residues. The junction had 5 bases not matched to a gene; V was cut back by 3 bases and J by 1 base. The CDR3 loop is CASSSPGQANTEAFF. The CDR3 DNA follows: TGTGCCAGCAGCTCACCGGGACAGGCGAACACTGAAGCTTTCTTT.

The rearrangement links TRBV6-5 to TRBJ1-3, with 7 bases that match TRBD1. Germline V CDR1 and CDR2: MNHEY, SVGAGI. The CDR3 sequence is 15 residues long. The J segment lost 0 bases and the V segment lost 4 bases, leaving 3 bases of the junction unmatched. CDR3 sequence (DNA): TGTGCCAGCAGTTCGACAGGGAGCTCTGGAAACACCATATATTTT. Protein product: CASSSTGSSGNTIYF.

The CDR3 bases are TGTGCCAGCGCCGACAGGGAGACCTACGAGCAGTACTTC. Encoded protein: CASADRETYEQYF. This chain joins TRBV19 and TRBJ2-7; TRBD1 matches at 7 bases. With 9 bases clipped from V and 2 bases from J, the junction kept 7 bases outside the gene matches. CDR3 length equals 13 residues. Per germline, CDR1 LNHDA and CDR2 SQIVND (reference sequence).